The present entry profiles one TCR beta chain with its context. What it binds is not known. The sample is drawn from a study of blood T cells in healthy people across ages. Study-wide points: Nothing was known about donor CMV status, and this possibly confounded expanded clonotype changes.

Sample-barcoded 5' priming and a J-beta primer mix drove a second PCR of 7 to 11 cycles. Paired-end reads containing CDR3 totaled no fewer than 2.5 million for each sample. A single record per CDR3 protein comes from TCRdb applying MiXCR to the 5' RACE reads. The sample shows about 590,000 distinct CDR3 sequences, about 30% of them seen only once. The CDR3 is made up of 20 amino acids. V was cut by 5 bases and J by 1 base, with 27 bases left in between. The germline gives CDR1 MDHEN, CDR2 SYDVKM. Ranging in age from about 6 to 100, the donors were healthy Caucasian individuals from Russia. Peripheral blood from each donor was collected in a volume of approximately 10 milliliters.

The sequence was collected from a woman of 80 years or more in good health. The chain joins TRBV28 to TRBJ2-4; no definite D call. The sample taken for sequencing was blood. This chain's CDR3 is CASSTRPATWVSNAKNIQYF. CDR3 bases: TGTGCCAGCAGTACCAGACCCGCGACCTGGGTCTCTAACGCCAAAAACATTCAGTACTTC.